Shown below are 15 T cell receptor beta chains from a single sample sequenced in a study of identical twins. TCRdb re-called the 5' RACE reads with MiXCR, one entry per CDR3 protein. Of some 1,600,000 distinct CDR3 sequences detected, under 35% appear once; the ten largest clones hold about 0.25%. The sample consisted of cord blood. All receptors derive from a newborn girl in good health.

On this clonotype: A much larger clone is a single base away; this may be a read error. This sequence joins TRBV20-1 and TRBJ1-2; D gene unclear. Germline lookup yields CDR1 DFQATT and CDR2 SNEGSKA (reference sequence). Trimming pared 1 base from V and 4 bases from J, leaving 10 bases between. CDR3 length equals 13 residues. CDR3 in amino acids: CSARGWLFYGYTF. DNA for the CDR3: TGCAGTGCTAGAGGGTGGCTCTTCTATGGCTACACCTTC.

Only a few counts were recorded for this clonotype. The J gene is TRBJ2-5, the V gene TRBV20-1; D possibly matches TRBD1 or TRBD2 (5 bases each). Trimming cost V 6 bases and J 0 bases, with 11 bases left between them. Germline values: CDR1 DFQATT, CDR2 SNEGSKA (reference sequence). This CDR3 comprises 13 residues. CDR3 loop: CSASGGNQETQYF. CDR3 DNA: TGCAGTGCAAGTGGGGGAAACCAAGAGACCCAGTACTTC.

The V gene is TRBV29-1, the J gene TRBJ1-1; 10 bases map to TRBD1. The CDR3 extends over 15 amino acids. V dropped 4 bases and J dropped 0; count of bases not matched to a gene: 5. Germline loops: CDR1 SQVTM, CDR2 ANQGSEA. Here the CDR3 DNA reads TGCAGCGTTGTAACGGACAGGGGGATGAACACTGAAGCTTTCTTT. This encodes CSVVTDRGMNTEAFF.

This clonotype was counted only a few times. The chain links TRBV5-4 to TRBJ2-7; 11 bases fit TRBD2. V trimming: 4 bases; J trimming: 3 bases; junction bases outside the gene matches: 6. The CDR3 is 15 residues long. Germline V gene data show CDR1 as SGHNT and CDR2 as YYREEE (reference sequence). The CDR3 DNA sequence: TGTGCCAGCAGCGCAAGACTAGCGGGAAACTACGAGCAGTACTTC. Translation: CASSARLAGNYEQYF.

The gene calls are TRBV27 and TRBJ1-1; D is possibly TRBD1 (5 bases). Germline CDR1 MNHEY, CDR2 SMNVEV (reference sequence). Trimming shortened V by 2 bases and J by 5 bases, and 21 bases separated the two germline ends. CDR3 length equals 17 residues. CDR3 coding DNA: TGTGCCAGCAGTTTAATCATGGGCAGGAGGGGTCAAACTGAAGCTTTCTTT. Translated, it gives CASSLIMGRRGQTEAFF.

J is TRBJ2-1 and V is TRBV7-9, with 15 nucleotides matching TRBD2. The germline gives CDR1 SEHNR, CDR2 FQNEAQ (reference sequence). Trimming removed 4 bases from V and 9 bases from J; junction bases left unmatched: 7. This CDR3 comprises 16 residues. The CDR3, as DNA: TGTGCCAGCAGCTACGGACCGGGACTAGCGGGAGGTGAGCAGTTCTTC. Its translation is CASSYGPGLAGGEQFF.

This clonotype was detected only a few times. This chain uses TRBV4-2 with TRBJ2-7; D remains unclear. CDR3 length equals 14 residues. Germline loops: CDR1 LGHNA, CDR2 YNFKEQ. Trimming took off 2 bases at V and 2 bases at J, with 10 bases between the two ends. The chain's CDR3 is CASSQPDRAYEQYF. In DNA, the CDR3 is TGTGCCAGCAGCCAACCGGACCGAGCCTACGAGCAGTACTTC.

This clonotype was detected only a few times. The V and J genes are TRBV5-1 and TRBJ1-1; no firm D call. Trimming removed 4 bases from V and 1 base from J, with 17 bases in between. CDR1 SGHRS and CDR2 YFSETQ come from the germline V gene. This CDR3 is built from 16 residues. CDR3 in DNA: TGCGCCAGCAGCCCTGGTGGGCCTTACGAGAACACTGAAGCTTTCTTT. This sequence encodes CASSPGGPYENTEAFF.

The CDR3 loop reads CASSFYSTGELFF. The CDR3 region has the DNA TGTGCCAGCAGCTTCTATAGCACCGGGGAGCTGTTTTTT. The rearrangement uses TRBV11-2 and TRBJ2-2; no firm D call. The ends were cut back, 3 bases at V and 4 bases at J, with 6 bases in the middle. The germline gives CDR1 SGHAT, CDR2 FQNNGV. The CDR3 runs to 13 residues.

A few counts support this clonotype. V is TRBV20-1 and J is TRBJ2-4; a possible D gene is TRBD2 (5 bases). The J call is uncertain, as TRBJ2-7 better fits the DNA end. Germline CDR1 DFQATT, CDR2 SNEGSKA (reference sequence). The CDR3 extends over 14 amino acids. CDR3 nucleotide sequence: TGCAGTGCCCCTAGGCGAGCGGTCTCCTACGAGCAGTACTTC. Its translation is CSAPRRAVSYEQYF.

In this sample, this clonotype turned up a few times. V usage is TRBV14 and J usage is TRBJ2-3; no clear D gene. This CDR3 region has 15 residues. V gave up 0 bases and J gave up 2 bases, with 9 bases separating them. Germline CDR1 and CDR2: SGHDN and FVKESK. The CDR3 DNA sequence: TGTGCCAGCAGCCAAGATCTAATTGACACAGATACGCAGTATTTT. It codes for CASSQDLIDTDTQYF.

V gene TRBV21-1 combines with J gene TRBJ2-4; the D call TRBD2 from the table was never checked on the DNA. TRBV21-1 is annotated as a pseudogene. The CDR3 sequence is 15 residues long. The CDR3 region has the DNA TGTGCCAGCAGCAAATTCGGACTAGCGGGAGGGCCTCGGAAATTC. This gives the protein CASSKFGLAGGPRKF.

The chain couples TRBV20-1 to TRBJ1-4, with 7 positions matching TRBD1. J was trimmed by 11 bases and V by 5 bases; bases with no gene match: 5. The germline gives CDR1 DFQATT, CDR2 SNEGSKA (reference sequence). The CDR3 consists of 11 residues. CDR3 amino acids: CSADSGQKLFF. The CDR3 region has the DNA TGCAGTGCTGACTCGGGACAGAAACTGTTTTTT.

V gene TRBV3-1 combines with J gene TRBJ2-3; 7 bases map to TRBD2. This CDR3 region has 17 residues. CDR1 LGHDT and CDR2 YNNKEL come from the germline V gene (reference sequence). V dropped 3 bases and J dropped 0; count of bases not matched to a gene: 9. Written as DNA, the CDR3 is TGTGCCAGCAGCCAGATGGCTCTAGCGGATAGCACAGATACGCAGTATTTT. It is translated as CASSQMALADSTDTQYF.

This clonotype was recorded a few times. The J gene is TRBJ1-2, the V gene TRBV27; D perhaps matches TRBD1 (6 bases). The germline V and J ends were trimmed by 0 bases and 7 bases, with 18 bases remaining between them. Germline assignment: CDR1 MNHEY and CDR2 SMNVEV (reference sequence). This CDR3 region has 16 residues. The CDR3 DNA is TGTGCCAGCAGTTTATCTTTTGGGGGGGCCGGAGGTGGCTACACCTTC. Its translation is CASSLSFGGAGGGYTF.